This T cell receptor beta chain was captured by sequencing in a study of blood T cell repertoires in COVID-19. A PCR-confirmed or clinician-diagnosed COVID-19 case had contacted exposed participants within 2 weeks of entry. Trimming left V 7 bases short and J 3 bases short, with 10 bases between. Germline values: CDR1 SNHLY, CDR2 FYNNEI. The CDR3 extends over 12 amino acids. Original handling: Amplified reference gene primers provided the basis for estimating nucleated cell counts. Profiling relied on immunoSEQ multiplex PCR, and the TCRdb table lists in-frame clones only, not all of them. V and J calls and clone size are given by that table; D and trimming were obtained from the DNA. The sample records approximately 400,000 clones, more than 85% being singletons.

The chain has TRBV2 and TRBJ2-7, with a weak D call TRBD1 (7 bases). The TCR comes from a woman aged 40-49 years who had been exposed to COVID-19. The sample was PBMCs or T cells enriched from blood (not recorded which). The CDR3 DNA reads as TGTGCCAGCACCCAGGGGGGCTACGAGCAGTACTTC. It specifies CASTQGGYEQYF.